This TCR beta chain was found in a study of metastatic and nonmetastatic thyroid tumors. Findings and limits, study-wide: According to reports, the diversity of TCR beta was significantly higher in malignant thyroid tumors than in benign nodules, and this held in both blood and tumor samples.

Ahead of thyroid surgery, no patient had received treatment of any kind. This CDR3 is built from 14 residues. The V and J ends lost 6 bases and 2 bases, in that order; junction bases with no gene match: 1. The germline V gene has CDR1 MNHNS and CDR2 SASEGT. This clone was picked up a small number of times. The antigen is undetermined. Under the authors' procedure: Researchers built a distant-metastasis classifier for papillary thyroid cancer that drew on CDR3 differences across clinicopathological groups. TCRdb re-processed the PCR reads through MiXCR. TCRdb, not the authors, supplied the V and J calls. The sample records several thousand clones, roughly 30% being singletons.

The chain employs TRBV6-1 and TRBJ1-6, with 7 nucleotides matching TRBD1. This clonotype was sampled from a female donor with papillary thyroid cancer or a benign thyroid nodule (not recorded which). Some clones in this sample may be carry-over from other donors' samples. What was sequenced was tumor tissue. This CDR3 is CASRTGPYNSPLHF. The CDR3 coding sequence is TGTGCCAGCAGGACAGGGCCCTATAATTCACCCCTCCACTTT.